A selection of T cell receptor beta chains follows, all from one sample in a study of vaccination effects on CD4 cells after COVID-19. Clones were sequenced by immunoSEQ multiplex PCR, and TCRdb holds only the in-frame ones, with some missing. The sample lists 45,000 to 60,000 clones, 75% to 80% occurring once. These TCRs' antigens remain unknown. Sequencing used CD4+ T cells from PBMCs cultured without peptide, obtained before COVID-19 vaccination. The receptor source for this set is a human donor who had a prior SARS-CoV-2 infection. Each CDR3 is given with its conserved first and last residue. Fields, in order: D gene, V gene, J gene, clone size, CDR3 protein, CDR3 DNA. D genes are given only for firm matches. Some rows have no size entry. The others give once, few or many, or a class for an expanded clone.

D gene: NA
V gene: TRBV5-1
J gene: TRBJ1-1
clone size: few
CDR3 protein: CASSLGQDTEAFF
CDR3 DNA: TGCGCCAGCAGCTTGGGGCAGGACACTGAAGCTTTCTTT

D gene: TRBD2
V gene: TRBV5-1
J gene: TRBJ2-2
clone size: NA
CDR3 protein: CASSSGTTSPGELFF
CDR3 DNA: TGCGCCAGCAGCTCCGGGACTACTAGCCCCGGGGAGCTGTTTTTT

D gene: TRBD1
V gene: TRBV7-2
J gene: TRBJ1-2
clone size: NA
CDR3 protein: CASSLGGQGGGYTF
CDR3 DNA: TGTGCCAGCAGCTTAGGGGGACAGGGGGGCGGCTACACCTTC

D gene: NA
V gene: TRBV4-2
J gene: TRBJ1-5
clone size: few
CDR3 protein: CASSQEFRTSSNQPQHF
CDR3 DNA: TGTGCCAGCAGCCAAGAATTCCGGACTTCTAGCAATCAGCCCCAGCATTTT

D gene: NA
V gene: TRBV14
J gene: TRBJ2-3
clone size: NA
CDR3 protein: CASSLTDTQYF
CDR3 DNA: TGTGCCAGCAGCCTCACAGATACGCAGTATTTT

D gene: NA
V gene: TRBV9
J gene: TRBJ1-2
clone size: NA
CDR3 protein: CASSGRTGYYGYTF
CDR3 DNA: TGTGCCAGCAGCGGAAGGACGGGCTATTATGGCTACACCTTC

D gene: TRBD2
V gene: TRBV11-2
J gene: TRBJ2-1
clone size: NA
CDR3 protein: CASSLIREGPHEQFF
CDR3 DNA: TGTGCCAGCAGCTTAATACGGGAGGGCCCTCATGAGCAGTTCTTC

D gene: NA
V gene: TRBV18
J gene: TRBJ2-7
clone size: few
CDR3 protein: CASSPPGGGHEQYF
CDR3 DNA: TGTGCCAGCTCACCACCCGGAGGGGGGCACGAGCAGTACTTC

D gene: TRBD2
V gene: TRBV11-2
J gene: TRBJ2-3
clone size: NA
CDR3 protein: CASSLALAGVEYF
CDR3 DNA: TGTGCCAGCAGCTTAGCCCTTGCGGGGGTCGAGTATTTT

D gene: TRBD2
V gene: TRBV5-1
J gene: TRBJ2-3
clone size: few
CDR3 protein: CASSSTLAGGTDTQYF
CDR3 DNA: TGCGCCAGCAGCTCAACACTAGCGGGGGGCACAGATACGCAGTATTTT

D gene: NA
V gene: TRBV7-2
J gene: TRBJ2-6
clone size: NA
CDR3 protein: CASGVRGTGANVLTF
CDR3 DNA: TGTGCCAGCGGAGTCAGGGGCACTGGGGCCAACGTCCTGACTTTC

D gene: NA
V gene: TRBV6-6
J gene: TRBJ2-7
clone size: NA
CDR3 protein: CASSYIGQALYEQYF
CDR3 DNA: TGTGCCAGCAGTTACATCGGGCAGGCCCTCTACGAGCAGTACTTC

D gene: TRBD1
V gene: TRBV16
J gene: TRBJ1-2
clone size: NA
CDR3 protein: CASSLLSWDSRDYGYTF
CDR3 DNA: TGTGCCAGCAGCCTACTATCGTGGGACAGTAGAGACTATGGCTACACCTTC

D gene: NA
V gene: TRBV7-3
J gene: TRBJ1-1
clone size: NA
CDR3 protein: CASSTGNTEAFF
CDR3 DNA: TGTGCCAGCAGCACAGGGAACACTGAAGCTTTCTTT

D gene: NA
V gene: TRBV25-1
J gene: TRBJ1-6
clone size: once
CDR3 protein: CASSEYRENSPLHF
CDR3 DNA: TGTGCCAGCAGTGAATATAGAGAGAATTCACCCCTCCACTTT

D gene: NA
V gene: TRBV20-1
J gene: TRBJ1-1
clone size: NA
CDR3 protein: CSAQWWTEAFF
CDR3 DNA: TGCAGCGCTCAGTGGTGGACTGAAGCTTTCTTT

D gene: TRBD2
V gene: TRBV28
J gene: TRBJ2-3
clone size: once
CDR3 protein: CASSSASGSGDTQYF
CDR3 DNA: TGTGCCAGCAGTTCGGCTAGCGGGAGTGGGGATACGCAGTATTTT

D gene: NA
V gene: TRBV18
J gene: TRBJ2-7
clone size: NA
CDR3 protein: CASSGETGGGYEQYF
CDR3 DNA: TGTGCCAGCTCGGGCGAAACGGGCGGAGGCTACGAGCAGTACTTC

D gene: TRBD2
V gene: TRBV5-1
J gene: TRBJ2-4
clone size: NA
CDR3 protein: CASSSGTSGRALTKNIQYF
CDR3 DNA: TGCGCCAGCAGCTCGGGGACTAGCGGGAGGGCCTTGACCAAAAACATTCAGTACTTC

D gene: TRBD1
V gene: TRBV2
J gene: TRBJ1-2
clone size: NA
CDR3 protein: CASRDRGRGGYTF
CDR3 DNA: TGTGCCAGCAGGGACAGGGGACGTGGCGGCTACACCTTC

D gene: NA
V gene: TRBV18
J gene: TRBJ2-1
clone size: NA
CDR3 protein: CASSPAVGGSPYNEQFF
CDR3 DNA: TGTGCCAGCTCACCAGCGGTGGGGGGCAGCCCCTACAATGAGCAGTTCTTC

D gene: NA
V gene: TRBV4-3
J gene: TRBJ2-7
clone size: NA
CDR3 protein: CASSQGVVTSYEQYF
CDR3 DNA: TGCGCCAGCAGCCAAGGTGTGGTAACCTCCTACGAGCAGTACTTC

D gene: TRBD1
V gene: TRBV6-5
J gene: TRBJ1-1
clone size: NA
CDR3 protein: CASSPTGGSTEAFF
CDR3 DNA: TGTGCCAGCAGTCCTACAGGGGGCTCGACTGAAGCTTTCTTT

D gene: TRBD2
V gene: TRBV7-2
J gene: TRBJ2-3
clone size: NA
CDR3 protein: CASSDGTSAHTDTQYF
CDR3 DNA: TGTGCCAGCAGCGACGGGACTAGCGCACACACAGATACGCAGTATTTT

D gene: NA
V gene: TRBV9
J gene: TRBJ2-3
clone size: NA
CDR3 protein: CASSVVPTGTQYF
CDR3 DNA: TGTGCCAGCAGCGTAGTCCCGACAGGTACGCAGTATTTT

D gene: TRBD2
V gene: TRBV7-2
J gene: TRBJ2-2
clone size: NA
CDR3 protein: CASRTTGTRYTGELFF
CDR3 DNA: TGTGCCAGCAGGACCACCGGGACTAGATATACCGGGGAGCTGTTTTTT

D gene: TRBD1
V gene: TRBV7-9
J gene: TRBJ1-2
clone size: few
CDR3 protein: CADRGPVIDGYTF
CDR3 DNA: TGTGCAGACAGGGGTCCCGTCATAGATGGCTACACCTTC

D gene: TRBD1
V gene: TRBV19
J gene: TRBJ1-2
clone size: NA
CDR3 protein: CASSLLQGITVGGYTF
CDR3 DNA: TGTGCCAGTAGTCTCCTACAGGGGATAACAGTCGGTGGCTACACCTTC

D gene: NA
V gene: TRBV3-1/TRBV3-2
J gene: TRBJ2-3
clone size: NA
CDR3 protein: CASSRVMGTDTQYF
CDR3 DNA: TGTGCCAGCAGCCGAGTCATGGGCACAGATACGCAGTATTTT

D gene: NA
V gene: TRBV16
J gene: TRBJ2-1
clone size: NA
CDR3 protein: CASSQIGGAPYNEQFF
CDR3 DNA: TGTGCCAGCAGCCAAATTGGAGGGGCCCCCTACAATGAGCAGTTCTTC

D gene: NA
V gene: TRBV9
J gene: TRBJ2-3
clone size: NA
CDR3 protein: CASSDRQGGGDTQYF
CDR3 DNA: TGTGCCAGCAGCGATCGGCAGGGCGGAGGAGATACGCAGTATTTT

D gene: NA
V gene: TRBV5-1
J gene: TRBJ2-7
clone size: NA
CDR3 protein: CASSLDLSYYEQYF
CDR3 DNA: TGCGCCAGCAGCCTGGACCTTTCTTACTACGAGCAGTACTTC

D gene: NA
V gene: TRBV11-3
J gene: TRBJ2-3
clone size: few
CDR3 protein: CASSLEPEDTQYF
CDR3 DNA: TGTGCCAGCAGCTTAGAGCCCGAGGATACGCAGTATTTT

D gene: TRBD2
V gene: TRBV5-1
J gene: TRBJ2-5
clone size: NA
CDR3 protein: CASSLAPGGEETQYF
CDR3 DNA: TGCGCCAGCAGCTTGGCGCCGGGAGGGGAGGAGACCCAGTACTTC

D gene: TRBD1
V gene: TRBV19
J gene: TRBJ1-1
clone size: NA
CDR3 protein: CASSIGIPGQGATEAFF
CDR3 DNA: TGTGCCAGTAGTATAGGAATACCGGGACAGGGTGCCACTGAAGCTTTCTTT

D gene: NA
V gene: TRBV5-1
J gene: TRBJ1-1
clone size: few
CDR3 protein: CASRQTTSGNTEAFF
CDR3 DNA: TGCGCCAGCAGACAAACCACTTCAGGGAACACTGAAGCTTTCTTT

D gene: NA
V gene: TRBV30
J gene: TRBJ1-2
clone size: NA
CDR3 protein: CAEGRREVFGYTF
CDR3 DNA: TGTGCTGAAGGGCGACGGGAGGTATTTGGCTACACCTTC

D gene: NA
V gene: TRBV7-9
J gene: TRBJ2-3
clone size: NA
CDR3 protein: CASSRETDTQYF
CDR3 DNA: TGTGCCAGCAGCCGAGAAACAGATACGCAGTATTTT

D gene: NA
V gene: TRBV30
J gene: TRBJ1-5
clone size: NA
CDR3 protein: CAWSVDRNQPQHF
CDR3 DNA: TGTGCCTGGAGTGTGGACAGAAATCAGCCCCAGCATTTT

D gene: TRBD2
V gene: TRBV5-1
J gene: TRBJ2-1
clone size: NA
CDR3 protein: CASSLVSGSYNEQFF
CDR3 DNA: TGCGCCAGCAGCTTGGTCAGCGGGAGTTACAATGAGCAGTTCTTC

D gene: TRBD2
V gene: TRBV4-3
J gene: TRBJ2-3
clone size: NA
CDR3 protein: CASSQDLVASGYTDTQYF
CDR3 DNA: TGCGCCAGCAGCCAAGATCTAGTGGCTAGCGGATACACAGATACGCAGTATTTT